The 19 T cell receptor beta chains listed next were all sequenced from one sample in a study of shared clonotypes between healthy human individuals. TCRdb keeps only in-frame clones here, not all; method: immunoSEQ multiplex PCR. The sample consists of 560,000 or so clones, about 96% of them appearing once. The naive CD8 fraction comprised CD45RO-negative cells positively selected for CCR7 and excluded terminally differentiated effector memory CD45RA+ cells. Sequenced: naive CD8+ T cells sorted from blood. The receptors stem from a woman in her thirties in good health.

The rearrangement links TRBV6-5 to TRBJ1-1, with a weak D call TRBD1 (6 bases). Germline CDR1 and CDR2: MNHEY and SVGAGI. This CDR3 contains 15 residues. V was shortened by 2 bases and J by 1 base, with 11 bases between the two germline ends. CDR3 protein: CASSYPTDRNTEAFF. The CDR3 DNA reads TGTGCCAGCAGTTACCCGACGGACAGGAACACTGAAGCTTTCTTT.

This chain uses TRBV30 with TRBJ2-3; 13 bases map to TRBD2. In germline, CDR1 is GTSNPN, CDR2 SVGIG (reference sequence). V trimming: 4 bases; J trimming: 0 bases; junction bases outside the gene matches: 4. The CDR3 is made up of 16 amino acids. CDR3: CAWMGTSGKSTDTQYF. CDR3 sequence (DNA): TGTGCCTGGATGGGGACTAGCGGGAAAAGCACAGATACGCAGTATTTT.

The J gene is TRBJ2-3, the V gene TRBV7-9; the D is unclear. This CDR3 contains 17 residues. V was cut by 0 bases and J by 0 bases, with 13 bases left in between. Germline-derived CDR1 and CDR2 are SEHNR and FQNEAQ (reference sequence). The CDR3 region is CASSLATPFLSTDTQYF. CDR3 DNA: TGTGCCAGCAGCTTAGCAACCCCGTTTCTAAGCACAGATACGCAGTATTTT.

The count of this clone is one. The chain recombines TRBV19 with TRBJ1-1, with no clear D. The CDR3 loop spans 14 amino acids. Between the trimmed V and J ends, which lost 5 bases and 5 bases, there was a span of 15 bases. The germline V gene encodes CDR1 LNHDA and CDR2 SQIVND (reference sequence). CDR3 sequence reads: CASSSRRAATEAFF. Written as DNA, the CDR3 is TGTGCCAGTAGTTCTCGACGGGCGGCTACTGAAGCTTTCTTT.

This chain connects TRBV7-9 to TRBJ1-3, with 7 nucleotides matching TRBD1. The CDR3 sequence is 12 residues long. Unmatched junction bases numbered 6, after V lost 1 base and J lost 15 bases. Germline CDR1 reads SEHNR; CDR2 reads FQNEAQ (reference sequence). The CDR3 loop reads CASSLEGQAGYF. The CDR3 region has the DNA TGTGCCAGCAGCTTAGAAGGACAGGCCGGATATTTT.

The rearrangement links TRBV11-2 to TRBJ2-3, with D unresolved. Trimming pared 1 base from V and 2 bases from J, leaving 10 bases between. The germline gives CDR1 SGHAT, CDR2 FQNNGV. CDR3 length: 15 residues. The CDR3 spells CASSLGTEFTDTQYF. CDR3 DNA: TGTGCCAGCAGCTTAGGGACGGAATTCACAGATACGCAGTATTTT.

The V and J genes are TRBV19 and TRBJ1-3; TRBD1 is a possible D gene (5 bases). The V and J ends lost 3 bases and 3 bases respectively, with 12 bases between them. Germline loops: CDR1 LNHDA, CDR2 SQIVND (reference sequence). This CDR3 is 15 amino acids long. The CDR3 DNA is TGTGCCAGTAGTATTGACAGCGAAAGTGGAAACACCATATATTTT. It yields the protein CASSIDSESGNTIYF. Drawing the rest from reference TRBV19 and TRBJ1-3, the complete variable domain is DGGITQSPKYLFRKEGQNVTLSCEQNLNHDAMYWYRQDPGQGLRLIYYSQIVNDFQKGDIAEGYSVSREKKESFPLTVTSAQKNPTAFYLCASSIDSESGNTIYFGEGSWLTVV.

This clone occurred a few times. The rearrangement joins TRBV25-1 to TRBJ2-7, with D uncertain. CDR1 is MGHDK, CDR2 SYGVNS, per germline. The CDR3 runs to 13 residues. The V gene lost 2 bases and the J gene lost 2 bases, with 7 bases spanning the gap. The CDR3 loop reads CASSERAAYEQYF. The CDR3 DNA follows: TGTGCCAGCAGTGAAAGGGCAGCCTACGAGCAGTACTTC.

The chain couples TRBV2 to TRBJ2-7; 9 nucleotides align to TRBD1. CDR3 length: 14 amino acids. Trimming cost V 6 bases and J 0 bases; bases outside gene matches: 3. CDR1 is SNHLY and CDR2 is FYNNEI in the germline V gene. The CDR3 DNA reads TGTGCCAGCAGAACAGGGGGCTTCTCCTACGAGCAGTACTTC. Its translation: CASRTGGFSYEQYF.

The CDR3, as DNA: TGCAGTGCTACCACCCACGAGCAGTACTTC. Translating gives CSATTHEQYF. This rearrangement joins TRBV20-1 to TRBJ2-7; no firm D call. This CDR3 has 10 residues. The ends were cut back, 4 bases at V and 5 bases at J, with 6 bases in the middle. Germline V gene sequence: CDR1 DFQATT, CDR2 SNEGSKA (reference sequence).

This sequence joins TRBV10-3 and TRBJ2-7, with 8 bases aligning to TRBD1. V shed 4 bases, J shed 2 bases, and the junction held 10 bases outside the gene matches. The length of the CDR3 is 16 residues. The germline gives CDR1 ENHRY, CDR2 SYGVKD. CDR3 sequence reads: CAISGPGQVSPYEQYF. The CDR3 DNA reads TGTGCCATCAGTGGACCGGGACAGGTCTCTCCCTACGAGCAGTACTTC.

The chain has TRBV19 and TRBJ2-7, with D perhaps matching TRBD2 (6 bases). Trimming pared 3 bases from V and 7 bases from J, leaving 13 bases between. This CDR3 is 13 amino acids long. Germline V gene data show CDR1 as LNHDA and CDR2 as SQIVND (reference sequence). The CDR3 protein is CASSMAAGSEQYF. CDR3 nucleotide sequence: TGTGCCAGTAGTATGGCGGCCGGGAGTGAGCAGTACTTC.

V is TRBV2 and J is TRBJ1-3; no reliable D call. Trimming stripped 3 bases from V and 0 bases from J, with 9 bases between. Per germline, CDR1 SNHLY and CDR2 FYNNEI. The CDR3 consists of 15 residues. CDR3 region: CASSDPRLSGNTIYF. CDR3 in DNA: TGTGCCAGCAGTGACCCACGGCTCTCTGGAAACACCATATATTTT.

The chain is built from TRBV4-1 and TRBJ2-7, with D possibly called TRBD1 or TRBD2 (6 bases each). V shed 5 bases and J shed 5 bases, with 22 bases lying between them. The CDR3 runs to 16 residues. Per the germline V gene, CDR1 is MGHRA and CDR2 is YSYEKL. CDR3 amino acids: CASSGTGLWGAHEQYF. The CDR3 region has the DNA TGCGCCAGCAGCGGGACGGGCCTCTGGGGGGCGCACGAGCAGTACTTC.

The chain recombines TRBV2 with TRBJ1-4; D not resolved. The CDR3 is made up of 14 amino acids. Germline V gives CDR1 SNHLY, CDR2 FYNNEI. Trimming took 7 bases from V and 3 from J, leaving 12 bases between them. This CDR3 is CASMRRAANEKLFF. In nucleotides, the CDR3 is TGTGCCAGCATGAGGAGGGCCGCTAATGAAAAACTGTTTTTT.

The chain employs TRBV27 and TRBJ1-2, with a possible D match to TRBD1 (6 bases). This CDR3 is built from 12 residues. V was pared by 5 bases and J by 8 bases, with 12 bases between. The V gene's germline CDR1 is MNHEY and CDR2 SMNVEV (reference sequence). DNA for the CDR3: TGTGCCAGCAGTATAGGGGGGGGAGGCTACACCTTC. This codes for CASSIGGGGYTF.

This clone was picked up a small number of times. The gene calls are TRBV7-3 and TRBJ2-1; TRBD1 agrees at 7 bases. The CDR3 is made up of 16 amino acids. CDR1 and CDR2 (germline): SGHTA, FQGTGA. The junction had 12 bases not matched to a gene; V was cut back by 4 bases and J by 6 bases. The CDR3 region is CASSSATGELSNEQFF. The CDR3 coding sequence is TGTGCCAGCAGCTCCGCTACAGGGGAACTCTCCAATGAGCAGTTCTTC.

The chain links TRBV9 to TRBJ2-7; TRBD2 is a possible D gene (5 bases). Per germline, CDR1 SGDLS and CDR2 YYNGEE. V lost 4 bases, J lost 0 bases, and 17 bases lay in between. There are 16 residues in the CDR3. CDR3 residues: CASSPRRAGSSYEQYF. Written as DNA, the CDR3 is TGTGCCAGCAGCCCACGACGGGCGGGTAGCTCCTACGAGCAGTACTTC. Combining the CDR3 with reference TRBV9 and TRBJ2-7 gives the whole variable domain DSGVTQTPKHLITATGQRVTLRCSPRSGDLSVYWYQQSLDQGLQFLIQYYNGEERAKGNILERFSAQQFPDLHSELNLSSLELGDSALYFCASSPRRAGSSYEQYFGPGTRLTVT.

J is TRBJ2-2 and V is TRBV9; weak D call: TRBD2 (5 bases). Germline V gene sequence: CDR1 SGDLS, CDR2 YYNGEE. The CDR3 is 14 residues long. With 4 bases removed from V and 2 bases from J, the gap between germline ends came to 9 bases. CDR3 sequence (DNA): TGTGCCAGCAGCCAAAGCGGTAACACCGGGGAGCTGTTTTTT. The encoded protein is CASSQSGNTGELFF. Variable domain in full (rest from reference TRBV9 and TRBJ2-2): DSGVTQTPKHLITATGQRVTLRCSPRSGDLSVYWYQQSLDQGLQFLIQYYNGEERAKGNILERFSAQQFPDLHSELNLSSLELGDSALYFCASSQSGNTGELFFGEGSRLTVL.